The present T cell receptor beta chain was sequenced within a study of early T cells in non-severe SARS-CoV-2 infection. TCRdb itself ran the 5' RACE reads through MiXCR, one entry per CDR3 protein. The table lists 55,000 to 80,000 distinct CDR3 sequences, roughly 12% of them singletons. This clonotype appeared many times. The length of the CDR3 is 12 residues. V gave up 1 base and J gave up 8 bases, with 5 bases separating them. The germline gives CDR1 LGHDT, CDR2 YNNKEL (reference sequence). The chain has TRBV3-1 and TRBJ1-4, with D unclear. Sequencing used whole blood. The clonotype originates from an adult who was a healthcare worker with PCR-confirmed SARS-CoV-2 infection or an uninfected control (not recorded which). The CDR3 region is CASSQGREKLFF. Here the CDR3 DNA reads TGTGCCAGCAGCCAAGGGAGGGAAAAACTGTTTTTT.